The clone carrying this T cell receptor (beta chain) showed up many times. MiXCR was run by TCRdb on the 5' RACE reads, yielding one entry per CDR3 protein. Altogether around 30,000 distinct CDR3 sequences are present, more than 2% being singletons, with the ten largest covering about 2.3%. Germline V lookup: CDR1 LGHDT, CDR2 YNNKEL (reference sequence). The CDR3 extends over 13 amino acids. Trimming pared 6 bases from V and 7 bases from J, leaving 15 bases between. These data are taken from a study of neurological immune-mediated disorders. The TCR sequence derives from a woman in her forties or fifties with multiple sclerosis. The V call is TRBV3-1, the J call TRBJ1-1; the D gene is possibly TRBD1 (6 bases). The sequenced sample was PBMCs. CDR3 residues: CASSLVVTGEAFF. As DNA, the CDR3 is TGTGCCAGCAGTCTGGTGGTGACAGGTGAAGCTTTCTTT.